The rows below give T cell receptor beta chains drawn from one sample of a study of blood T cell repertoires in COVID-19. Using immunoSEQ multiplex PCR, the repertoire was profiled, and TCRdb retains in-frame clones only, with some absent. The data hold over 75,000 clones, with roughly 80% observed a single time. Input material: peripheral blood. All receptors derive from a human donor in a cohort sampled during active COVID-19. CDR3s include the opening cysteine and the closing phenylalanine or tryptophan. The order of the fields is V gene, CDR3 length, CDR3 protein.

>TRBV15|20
CATSRDRPDRVVQSGNTIYF
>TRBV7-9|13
CASSRGDRKEQYF
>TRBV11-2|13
CASSLVGADTQYF
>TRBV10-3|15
CAISESGDRGSPLHF
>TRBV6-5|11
CASVQGLEQYF
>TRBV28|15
CASSFTGGATGELFF
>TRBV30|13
CAWSDSTNYGYTF
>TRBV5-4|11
CASQGAGGAFF
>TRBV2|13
CARGLAGTGELFF
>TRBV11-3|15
CASSISGGLTDTQYF
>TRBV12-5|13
CASGPTGSNEAFF
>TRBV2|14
CASSSGRLRVEQYF
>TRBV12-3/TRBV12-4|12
CASSFAGTGYTF
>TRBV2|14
CASSTSGGAYEQFF
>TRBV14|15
CASSQTGQGGSPLHF
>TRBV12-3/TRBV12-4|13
CASIRGGNTEAFF
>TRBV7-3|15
CASSLTGQRYNEQFF
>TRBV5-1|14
CASSLQGTNEKLFF
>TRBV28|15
CASKTIQGIDNEQFF
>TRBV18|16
CASSPQDRGNTGELFF
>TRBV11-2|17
CASSAKGSGSQTDTQYF
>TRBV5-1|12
CASSFPSDEQFF
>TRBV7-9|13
CASSASSNQPQHF
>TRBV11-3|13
CASSSTRHDEQYF
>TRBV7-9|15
CASSLRGYQNTEAFF
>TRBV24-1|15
CATSGGSGTYNEQFF
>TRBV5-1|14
CASSLTPRDSPLHF
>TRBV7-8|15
CASSLVAGSNTEAFF
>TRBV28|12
CAAAGVTGELFF
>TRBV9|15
CASSVLAQNTGELFF
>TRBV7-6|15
CASSPNRGRNEKLFF
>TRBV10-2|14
CASREQRTSYEQYF
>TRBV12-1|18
CASSTTHLRLFAKNIQYF
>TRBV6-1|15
CASSSWASNTGELFF
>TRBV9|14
CASSVGDLRGWEYF
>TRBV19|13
CASSIRGTDTQYF
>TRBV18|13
CASSPGQLYGYTF
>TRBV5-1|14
CASSSFWGEETQYF
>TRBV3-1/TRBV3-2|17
CASSQDTGTGVKNIQYF
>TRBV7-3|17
CASSSGWTSGGTDTQYF
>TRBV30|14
CAWSMTGVNSPLHF
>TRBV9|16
CASSVGTGGVGYGYTF
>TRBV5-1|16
CASSSLPSGGSYEQYF
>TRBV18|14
CASSPLDRVYGYTF
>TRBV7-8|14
CASSLARGQYEQYF
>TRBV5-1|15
CASSPQGTGGGEQFF
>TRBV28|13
CASSAYRGTEAFF
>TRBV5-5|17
CASSLAPGLAYTDTQYF
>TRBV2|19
CASSEGLAGGNLATDTQYF